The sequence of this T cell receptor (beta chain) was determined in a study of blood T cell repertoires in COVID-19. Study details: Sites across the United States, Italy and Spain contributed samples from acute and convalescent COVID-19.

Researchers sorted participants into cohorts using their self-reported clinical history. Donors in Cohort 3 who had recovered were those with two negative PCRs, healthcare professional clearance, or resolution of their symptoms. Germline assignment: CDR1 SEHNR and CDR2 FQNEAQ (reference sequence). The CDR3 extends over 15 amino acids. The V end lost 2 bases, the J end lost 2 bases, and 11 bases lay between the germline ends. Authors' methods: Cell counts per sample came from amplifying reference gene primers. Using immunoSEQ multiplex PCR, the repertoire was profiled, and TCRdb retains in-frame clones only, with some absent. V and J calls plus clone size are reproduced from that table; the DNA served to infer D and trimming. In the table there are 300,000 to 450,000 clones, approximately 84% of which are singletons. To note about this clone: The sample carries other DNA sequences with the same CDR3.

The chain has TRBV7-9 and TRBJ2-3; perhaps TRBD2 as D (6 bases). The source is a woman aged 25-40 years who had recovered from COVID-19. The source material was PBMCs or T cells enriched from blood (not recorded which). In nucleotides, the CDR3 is TGTGCCAGCAGCTTACGGCGGGGAGACACAGATACGCAGTATTTT. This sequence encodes CASSLRRGDTDTQYF.